The 17 T cell receptor beta chains below were found in one sample sequenced in a study of T cell repertoires in cytomegalovirus infection. TCRdb independently ran MiXCR on the reads; one entry per CDR3 protein. The sample lists hundreds of thousands of distinct CDR3 sequences, less than 25% seen once, with 8% in the top ten. Sequencing used CD8+ T cells from PBMCs. The receptors shown here come from a human donor in good health (CMV status not recorded). Some clones in this sample may be carry-over from other donors' samples.

The chain employs TRBV6-6 and TRBJ2-1; 7 nucleotides line up with TRBD1. V gave up 5 bases and J gave up 2 bases; unmatched junction bases: 6. Germline V gene lookup returns CDR1 MNHNY and CDR2 SVGAGI (reference sequence). The CDR3 is 15 amino acids. The CDR3 DNA sequence: TGTGCCAGCAGTCAGGGGGTCTACACCTACAATGAGCAGTTCTTC. It codes for CASSQGVYTYNEQFF.

This clonotype has more than one count but fewer than ten. This sequence joins TRBV7-9 and TRBJ2-7, with a possible D match to TRBD1 (5 bases). V lost 11 bases and J 3 bases, leaving 14 bases between the germline ends. Germline assignment: CDR1 SEHNR and CDR2 FQNEAQ (reference sequence). The CDR3 spans 12 residues. The CDR3 loop is CACLGQGYEQYF. CDR3 nucleotide sequence: TGTGCCTGCTTGGGGCAGGGCTACGAGCAGTACTTC.

The chain employs TRBV6-5 and TRBJ2-2; weak D call: TRBD2 (6 bases). CDR3 size: 15 residues. Germline lookup yields CDR1 MNHEY and CDR2 SVGAGI. Trimming removed 1 base at V and 1 base at J, with 7 bases between. CDR3 nucleotides: TGTGCCAGCAGTTACTTGGGGGGGAACACCGGGGAGCTGTTTTTT. Encoded protein: CASSYLGGNTGELFF.

This clonotype was recorded many times. The V gene is TRBV7-3, the J gene TRBJ2-2; a possible D gene is TRBD2 (6 bases). This CDR3 contains 13 residues. Trimming removed 4 bases from V and 11 bases from J, with 14 bases in between. Germline CDR1 and CDR2: SGHTA and FQGTGA. The CDR3 loop is CASSSSGSSELFF. The CDR3 bases are TGTGCCAGCAGCTCCAGCGGGTCCTCAGAGCTGTTTTTT.

V gene TRBV6-5 combines with J gene TRBJ1-2, with a tentative D call TRBD1 (5 bases). The V and J ends lost 5 bases and 5 bases respectively, with 18 bases between them. Germline V CDR1 and CDR2: MNHEY, SVGAGI. The CDR3 runs to 15 residues. In DNA form, the CDR3 reads TGTGCCAGCAGTCCCCCCGACAGTTTAGAGTATGGCTACACCTTC. Its protein is CASSPPDSLEYGYTF.

V gene TRBV24-1 combines with J gene TRBJ2-1; a weak D match, TRBD2 (5 bases). The CDR3 runs to 15 residues. Looked up from germline, CDR1 is KGHDR and CDR2 is SFDVKD. V was pared by 5 bases and J by 8 bases, with 18 bases between. The CDR3 coding sequence is TGTGCCACCAGTGCCACGGACTTCTCCGGCGATGAGCAGTTCTTC. It yields the protein CATSATDFSGDEQFF.

V gene TRBV7-6 combines with J gene TRBJ2-5; tentatively, D is TRBD2 (5 bases). The CDR3 contains 16 residues. Germline-derived CDR1 and CDR2 are SGHVS and FNYEAQ. V lost 1 base and J 1 base, leaving 13 bases between the germline ends. Here the CDR3 reads CASSLVPRGVQETQYF. The CDR3 DNA follows: TGTGCCAGCAGCTTAGTCCCCCGGGGTGTCCAAGAGACCCAGTACTTC.

V and J are TRBV28 and TRBJ1-1, with 7 positions matching TRBD1. Germline assignment: CDR1 MDHEN and CDR2 SYDVKM. V lost 6 bases, J lost 3 bases, and 7 bases stayed unmatched. This CDR3 is built from 14 residues. The CDR3 spells CASSRTGVDTEAFF. The CDR3 DNA sequence: TGTGCCAGCAGCCGTACAGGGGTAGACACTGAAGCTTTCTTT.

This clonotype was observed a few times. The chain is built from TRBV12-3 or TRBV12-4 and TRBJ1-3; TRBD1 might be the D (6 bases). There are 14 residues in the CDR3. V dropped 2 bases and J dropped 4 bases, with 9 bases sitting between them. CDR3 residues: CASSLRQGGNTIYF. As DNA, the CDR3 is TGTGCCAGCAGTTTAAGGCAGGGGGGAAACACCATATATTTT.

This clonotype was detected ten times or more. The V and J genes are TRBV7-9 and TRBJ2-1; TRBD2 agrees at 9 bases. This CDR3 contains 15 residues. Germline V gene lookup returns CDR1 SEHNR and CDR2 FQNEAQ (reference sequence). After removal of 5 bases from V and 3 bases from J, the junction contained 5 bases not matched to a gene. The CDR3 DNA follows: TGTGCCAGCAGCAAAAGCGGGGGGATCTACAATGAGCAGTTCTTC. Residues: CASSKSGGIYNEQFF.

This clonotype was observed many times. The chain has TRBV25-1 and TRBJ2-7; TRBD1 matches 10 bases. There are 17 residues in the CDR3. The germline V gene encodes CDR1 MGHDK and CDR2 SYGVNS. The J segment lost 3 bases and the V segment lost 4 bases, leaving 12 bases of the junction unmatched. The DNA for the CDR3 is TGTGCCAGCAGTGCTATCCGGGACAGGGGACTTATCTACGAGCAGTACGTC. Translated: CASSAIRDRGLIYEQYV.

This clonotype was counted at least ten times. The gene calls are TRBV7-9 and TRBJ2-7; TRBD2 is a possible D gene (5 bases). Trimming left V 3 bases short and J 1 base short, with 10 bases between. There are 14 residues in the CDR3. Germline V gene data show CDR1 as SEHNR and CDR2 as FQNEAQ (reference sequence). CDR3: CASSLGSGSYEQYV. CDR3 bases: TGTGCCAGCAGCTTGGGCTCGGGGTCCTACGAGCAGTACGTC.

This clonotype was counted only a few times. The chain joins TRBV20-1 to TRBJ1-1; no clear D. Trimming shortened V by 5 bases and J by 1 base, and 8 bases separated the two germline ends. Germline values: CDR1 DFQATT, CDR2 SNEGSKA (reference sequence). This CDR3 contains 12 residues. CDR3 nucleotide sequence: TGCAGTGCTCTACCCACGAACACTGAAGCTTTCTTT. Amino acid sequence: CSALPTNTEAFF.

Ten or more counts support this clonotype. The rearrangement links TRBV7-9 to TRBJ2-2; a possible D gene is TRBD1 (6 bases). The germline gives CDR1 SEHNR, CDR2 FQNEAQ (reference sequence). V was pared by 4 bases and J by 4 bases, with 13 bases between. The CDR3 loop spans 15 amino acids. CDR3 in DNA: TGTGCCAGCAGCTCCCAGACAGGACGCACCGGGGAGCTGTTTTTT. It translates to CASSSQTGRTGELFF.

This clonotype has ten or more counts. V is TRBV2 and J is TRBJ1-3; the D gene is possibly TRBD1 (5 bases). Germline CDR1 is SNHLY and CDR2 is FYNNEI. The V gene lost 3 bases and the J gene lost 4 bases, with 10 bases spanning the gap. The CDR3 has 14 amino acids. The CDR3 sequence: CASSDPGAGNTIYF. The CDR3 region has the DNA TGTGCCAGCAGTGACCCCGGGGCGGGAAACACCATATATTTT.

Turning to this clonotype: A much larger clonotype is one base distant, so this may be a read error. This rearrangement joins TRBV11-3 to TRBJ2-5; no definite D call. Germline CDR1 and CDR2: SGHNT and YENEEA. V lost 2 bases and J 3 bases, leaving 7 bases between the germline ends. The CDR3 totals 13 residues. CDR3: CASSLTRKETQYF. The CDR3 DNA reads TGTGCCAGCAGCTTAACCAGGAAAGAGACCCAGTACTTC.

This CDR3 reads CASRAQGADEAFF. CDR3 DNA sequence: TGTGCCAGCAGAGCACAGGGGGCGGATGAAGCTTTCTTT. The chain is built from TRBV2 and TRBJ1-1, with TRBD1 matching 9 bases. V gave up 6 bases and J gave up 7 bases; unmatched junction bases: 6. From germline, CDR1 is SNHLY and CDR2 FYNNEI. The CDR3 consists of 13 residues.